These 18 T cell receptor beta chains were all obtained from the same sample, sequenced in a study of blood T cell repertoires in COVID-19. Assay: immunoSEQ multiplex PCR; the TCRdb copy retains only in-frame clones and omits some. In the table there are fewer than 300,000 clones, approximately 83% of which are singletons. Specimen: PBMCs or T cells enriched from blood (not recorded which). The receptor source for this set is a woman aged 25 to 45 who had recovered from COVID-19.

The rearrangement links TRBV27 to TRBJ2-2; maybe TRBD2 (6 bases). Germline values: CDR1 MNHEY, CDR2 SMNVEV (reference sequence). This CDR3 region has 14 residues. V was pared by 4 bases and J by 5 bases, with 11 bases between. This CDR3 is CASSSTAGTGELFF. Here the CDR3 DNA reads TGTGCCAGCAGTTCCACCGCGGGGACCGGGGAGCTGTTTTTT.

CDR3 DNA: TGTGCCAGCCGACTAGCGGGGGGCTCTACCGGGGAGCTGTTTTTT. This translates into CASRLAGGSTGELFF. V is TRBV19 and J is TRBJ2-2; TRBD2 aligns across 13 bases. CDR1 is LNHDA and CDR2 is SQIVND in the germline V gene (reference sequence). This CDR3 is built from 15 residues. Trimming cost V 9 bases and J 5 bases; bases outside gene matches: 6.

As DNA, the CDR3 is TGTGCCAGCAGCCAACTTCTACGGACAGCCTACTACGAGCAGTACTTC. Translating gives CASSQLLRTAYYEQYF. The rearrangement links TRBV4-2 to TRBJ2-7; perhaps TRBD1 as D (6 bases). Germline CDR1 is LGHNA and CDR2 is YNFKEQ. There are 16 residues in the CDR3. The germline V and J ends were trimmed by 2 bases and 3 bases, with 17 bases remaining between them.

The chain has TRBV6-4 and TRBJ2-7, with 10 bases identical to TRBD2. V gave up 4 bases and J gave up 7 bases; unmatched junction bases: 10. The germline V gene has CDR1 MRHNA and CDR2 SNTAGT. This CDR3 comprises 15 residues. The CDR3 nucleotides are TGTGCCAGCAGTGGCCCTAGCGGGGGTCCGAGGGAGCAGTACTTC. Translated: CASSGPSGGPREQYF.

This rearrangement joins TRBV28 to TRBJ1-3, with D unclear. The V gene's germline CDR1 is MDHEN and CDR2 SYDVKM. This CDR3 has 12 residues. Trimming removed 7 bases from V and 1 base from J, with 5 bases in between. The CDR3 here is CASTVSGNTIYF. The CDR3 DNA reads as TGTGCCAGCACCGTATCTGGAAACACCATATATTTT.

The J gene is TRBJ1-2, the V gene TRBV7-2; no clear D gene. V was trimmed by 4 bases and J by 4 bases, leaving 19 bases between them. CDR3 length: 16 residues. Germline V CDR1 and CDR2: SGHTA, FQGNSA. This chain's CDR3 is CASSSDGGGPTYGYTF. Written as DNA, the CDR3 is TGTGCCAGCAGCTCGGACGGTGGCGGGCCGACCTATGGCTACACCTTC.

The J gene is TRBJ1-1, the V gene TRBV29-1, with D hard to call. The CDR3 has 11 amino acids. Germline CDR1 is SQVTM and CDR2 is ANQGSEA. Deletions cut 4 bases from V and 0 bases from J, with 3 bases between. CDR3 nucleotides: TGCAGCGTTGGAGTGAACACTGAAGCTTTCTTT. It is translated as CSVGVNTEAFF.

The rearrangement joins TRBV30 to TRBJ1-1, with TRBD1 matching over 7 bases. After removal of 2 bases from V and 6 bases from J, the junction contained 6 bases not matched to a gene. The germline gives CDR1 GTSNPN, CDR2 SVGIG (reference sequence). The CDR3 totals 13 residues. CDR3: CAWSTGVGAEAFF. For the CDR3, the DNA is TGTGCCTGGAGTACAGGGGTGGGTGCTGAAGCTTTCTTT. Combining the CDR3 with reference TRBV30 and TRBJ1-1 gives the whole variable domain SQTIHQWPATLVQPVGSPLSLECTVEGTSNPNLYWYRQAAGRGLQLLFYSVGIGQISSEVPQNLSASRPQDRQFILSSKKLLLSDSGFYLCAWSTGVGAEAFFGQGTRLTVV.

The V call is TRBV12-3 or TRBV12-4, the J call TRBJ1-5; D is possibly TRBD1 (6 bases). Trimming took 5 bases from V and 9 from J, leaving 14 bases between them. This CDR3 region has 13 residues. CDR3 nucleotide sequence: TGTGCCAGCAGTCTGGGGGCATATAGGCCCCAGCATTTT. Translated, it gives CASSLGAYRPQHF.

V usage is TRBV28 and J usage is TRBJ2-2; 14 nucleotides align to TRBD2. V trimming: 5 bases; J trimming: 4 bases; junction bases outside the gene matches: 12. Germline CDR1 MDHEN, CDR2 SYDVKM. The CDR3 loop spans 19 amino acids. The CDR3 DNA is TGTGCCAGCAGTATCGGACTAGCGGGAGGCGGTATGCTCACCGGGGAGCTGTTTTTT. It encodes CASSIGLAGGGMLTGELFF.

This chain joins TRBV15 and TRBJ2-2, with 10 bases fitting TRBD1. V was clipped by 3 bases and J by 7 bases; unmatched bases: 5. The CDR3 loop spans 15 amino acids. Germline CDR1 LNHNV, CDR2 YYDKDF (reference sequence). The CDR3 DNA is TGTGCCACCAGCAGTGACAGGGGGCATGGCGGGGAGCTGTTTTTT. It codes for CATSSDRGHGGELFF.

The chain couples TRBV28 to TRBJ2-7, with 8 bases fitting TRBD1. The CDR3 extends over 13 amino acids. CDR1 is MDHEN and CDR2 is SYDVKM in the germline V gene. J gave up 5 bases and V 6 bases, and 6 bases lay outside the gene matches. The CDR3: CASSLRTGNEQYF. In DNA form, the CDR3 reads TGTGCCAGCAGCCTTAGGACAGGGAACGAGCAGTACTTC. Combining the CDR3 with reference TRBV28 and TRBJ2-7 gives the whole variable domain DVKVTQSSRYLVKRTGEKVFLECVQDMDHENMFWYRQDPGLGLRLIYFSYDVKMKEKGDIPEGYSVSREKKERFSLILESASTNQTSMYLCASSLRTGNEQYFGPGTRLTVT.

This chain joins TRBV27 and TRBJ1-1; a possible D gene is TRBD1 (5 bases). Germline V gene sequence: CDR1 MNHEY, CDR2 SMNVEV (reference sequence). The CDR3 spans 14 residues. The CDR3 region is CANEIGAIGGEAFF. For the CDR3, the DNA is TGTGCAAATGAAATAGGGGCGATAGGTGGTGAAGCTTTCTTT.

The J gene is TRBJ1-6, the V gene TRBV3-1 (or the pseudogene TRBV3-2); 7 nucleotides agree with TRBD1. Germline V CDR1 and CDR2: LGHDT, YNNKEL (reference sequence). The junction had 7 bases not matched to a gene; V was cut back by 5 bases and J by 9 bases. The CDR3 runs to 14 residues. The CDR3 DNA follows: TGTGCCAGCAGCACAGACAGGGCTTCTTCACCCCTCCACTTT. It is translated as CASSTDRASSPLHF.

This chain joins TRBV5-1 and TRBJ1-4, with a weak D call TRBD1 (5 bases). V was clipped by 1 base and J by 10 bases, with 11 bases between them. CDR1 SGHRS and CDR2 YFSETQ come from the germline V gene. The CDR3 is 13 amino acids. CDR3: CASSLNQGRKLFF. The CDR3 DNA reads TGCGCCAGCAGCTTGAACCAGGGTAGAAAACTGTTTTTT.

The gene calls are TRBV30 and TRBJ2-1; D is perhaps TRBD2 (6 bases). V gave up 3 bases and J gave up 0 bases, with 6 bases separating them. The CDR3 has 13 amino acids. Germline V gene data show CDR1 as GTSNPN and CDR2 as SVGIG (reference sequence). The CDR3: CAWSGSSYNEQFF. As DNA, the CDR3 is TGTGCCTGGAGCGGGAGCTCCTACAATGAGCAGTTCTTC.

V is TRBV2 and J is TRBJ2-7; D is unclear. The V gene lost 1 base and the J gene lost 2 bases, with 12 bases spanning the gap. The germline CDR1 and CDR2 sequences are SNHLY and FYNNEI. The CDR3 is 15 amino acids. The CDR3 spells CASSEVARIPYEQYF. CDR3 in DNA: TGTGCCAGCAGTGAAGTGGCTAGGATTCCCTACGAGCAGTACTTC. The variable domain in full, completed from reference TRBV2 and TRBJ2-7, reads EPEVTQTPSHQVTQMGQEVILRCVPISNHLYFYWYRQILGQKVEFLVSFYNNEISEKSEIFDDQFSVERPDGSNFTLKIRSTKLEDSAMYFCASSEVARIPYEQYFGPGTRLTVT.

This clone occurred once. This rearrangement joins TRBV3-1 (or the pseudogene TRBV3-2) to TRBJ2-1; D is perhaps TRBD2 (6 bases). Trimming cost V 2 bases and J 13 bases, with 12 bases left between them. Germline lookup yields CDR1 LGHDT and CDR2 YNNKEL (reference sequence). The CDR3 sequence is 12 residues long. Here the CDR3 DNA reads TGTGCCAGCAGCCAACCGGGACTGCCCCAGTTCTTC. Translation gives CASSQPGLPQFF.